The rows below give T cell receptor beta chains drawn from one sample of a study of blood T cell repertoires in COVID-19. The data were produced by immunoSEQ multiplex PCR, yet TCRdb's version contains in-frame clones alone and is incomplete. The sample records tens of thousands of clones, roughly 87% being singletons. Sequencing used peripheral blood. All receptors derive from a woman aged 80 or over with active or convalescent COVID-19. Both conserved end residues are part of each CDR3. A D gene is named only where the DNA matches it firmly. Only part of the rows carry a size: once, few, many, or a class if the clone is expanded.

>-|TRBJ2-5|-|TRBV18
TGTGCCAGCTCGAGAGGGCGGGGTCTCATCCAAGAGACCCAGTACTTC
CASSRGRGLIQETQYF
>TRBD1|TRBJ1-1|-|TRBV28
TGTGCCAGCAACCCGGGACAGGGGTACACTGAAGCTTTCTTT
CASNPGQGYTEAFF
>TRBD2|TRBJ2-1|-|TRBV6-4
TGTGCCAGCAGTGAAGCTAGCGGGGGGGACAATGAGCAGTTCTTC
CASSEASGGDNEQFF
>TRBD1|TRBJ1-1|-|TRBV2
TGTGCCAGCAGTGTACAGGGGGGGACTGAAGCTTTCTTT
CASSVQGGTEAFF
>-|TRBJ2-7|once|TRBV7-2
TGTGCCAGCAGCTTTAATTCCTACGAGCAGTACTTC
CASSFNSYEQYF
>TRBD1|TRBJ1-6|-|TRBV25-1
TGTGCCAGCACCCCGCACACAGGGGGTTCACCCCTCCACTTT
CASTPHTGGSPLHF
>TRBD1|TRBJ1-2|-|TRBV6-5
TGTGCCAGCAGTTACTCGCAGGGGGCGGCGGGCTACACCTTC
CASSYSQGAAGYTF
>-|TRBJ1-6|-|TRBV11-2
TGTGCCAGCAGCTTCTCTGGGGCGGATTCACCCCTCCACTTT
CASSFSGADSPLHF
>-|TRBJ1-5|-|TRBV30
TGTGCCTGGAGTCGAGCTCAACTGGGCGGCAATCAGCCCCAGCATTTT
CAWSRAQLGGNQPQHF
>-|TRBJ1-1|-|TRBV5-4
TGTGCCAGCAGCTTGGCAGGGTGGACTGAAGCTTTCTTT
CASSLAGWTEAFF
>-|TRBJ2-5|-|TRBV27
TGTGCCAGTCACCGACGGGGCCAAGAGACCCAGTACTTC
CASHRRGQETQYF
>TRBD1|TRBJ1-5|once|TRBV20-1
TGCAGTGCTAGTCCGACAGGGGGTATTTCGGTGGTCCCCCAGCATTTT
CSASPTGGISVVPQHF
>-|TRBJ1-1|-|TRBV19
TGTGCCAGTAGTGAGGAGGGAGGGACTGAAGCTTTCTTT
CASSEEGGTEAFF
>-|TRBJ2-3|-|TRBV28
TGTGCCAGCACCCCGGGACACGGTTATGATACGCAGTATTTT
CASTPGHGYDTQYF
>-|TRBJ1-2|-|TRBV19
TGTGCCAGTAGGGCCCGACAGACTAACTATGGCTACACCTTC
CASRARQTNYGYTF
>-|TRBJ2-3|-|TRBV2
TGTGCCAGCAAGCGTGACACAGATACGCAGTATTTT
CASKRDTDTQYF
>-|TRBJ1-5|-|TRBV7-2
TGTGCCAGCAGCGACAGGACTTATCAACCCCAGCATTTT
CASSDRTYQPQHF
>-|TRBJ2-1|-|TRBV3-1/TRBV3-2
TGTGCCAGCAGACCGGGAATCTCCTACAATGAGCAGTTCTTC
CASRPGISYNEQFF
>TRBD2|TRBJ2-1|-|TRBV5-1
TGCGCCAGCAGCTCAGACCCGGGGACTACAAATGAGCAGTTCTTC
CASSSDPGTTNEQFF
>-|TRBJ2-1|once|TRBV5-1
TGCGCCAGCGCCTGGGCTCTTTACAATGAGCAGTTCTTC
CASAWALYNEQFF
>TRBD2|TRBJ2-4|-|TRBV19
TGTGCCAGTAGTTTTGGACTAGCCTCCAAAAACATTCAGTACTTC
CASSFGLASKNIQYF
>-|TRBJ1-6|-|TRBV28
TGTGCCAGCAGTTTTTATTTACAGTATAATTCACCCCTCCACTTT
CASSFYLQYNSPLHF
>TRBD1|TRBJ1-4|once|TRBV19
TGTGCCAGTAGTATGTGGACAGGGGGCGATCGTGAAAAACTGTTTTTT
CASSMWTGGDREKLFF
>-|TRBJ2-5|-|TRBV7-8
TGTGCCAGCAGCCGTTCGGGGCAAGAGACCCAGTACTTC
CASSRSGQETQYF
>TRBD1|TRBJ2-2|-|TRBV11-3
TGTGCCAGCAGCCCCCGGACAGGGGATGGCGGGGAGCTGTTTTTT
CASSPRTGDGGELFF
>TRBD1|TRBJ1-5|-|TRBV20-1
TGCAGTGCTAGTGGACAGGGCAATCAGCCCCAGCATTTT
CSASGQGNQPQHF
>-|TRBJ2-1|-|TRBV7-6
TGTGCCAGCAGCAGGGGCAGGGTGAACAATGAGCAGTTCTTC
CASSRGRVNNEQFF
>-|TRBJ1-2|few|TRBV2
TGTGCCAGCAGCGGTCTTGTGGGAGGGGAAGCCCGCGGCTACACCTTC
CASSGLVGGEARGYTF
>TRBD1|TRBJ2-1|few|TRBV5-4
TGTGCCAGCAGCATCGAACAGGGGGCACACAATGAGCAGTTCTTC
CASSIEQGAHNEQFF
>TRBD2|TRBJ2-1|-|TRBV4-3
TGCGCCAGCAGCCAGGCTAGCGGGGGAGACAATGAGCAGTTCTTC
CASSQASGGDNEQFF
>TRBD2|TRBJ2-5|-|TRBV9
TGTGCCAGCAGCGTATTCGCTAGCGGGGGTCAAGAGACCCAGTACTTC
CASSVFASGGQETQYF
>-|TRBJ1-6|-|TRBV19
TGTGCCAGTAAGGACGCAGGGATTTCCTATAATTCACCCCTCCACTTT
CASKDAGISYNSPLHF
>-|TRBJ1-1|-|TRBV10-3
TGTGCCATCGGGCCGGACACTGAAGCTTTCTTT
CAIGPDTEAFF
>TRBD2|TRBJ2-5|-|TRBV7-9
TGTGCCAGCAGCTCACTACGGGGGGATCGGGAGACCCAGTACTTC
CASSSLRGDRETQYF
>-|TRBJ1-4|few|TRBV7-6
TGTGCCAGCAGCTTAGGGGGAGGGGAGTGGGAAAAACTGTTTTTT
CASSLGGGEWEKLFF
>TRBD1|TRBJ2-2|-|TRBV7-8
TGTGCCAGCAGCCTACCAAGGGGCACAGGGGCCCTCAACACCGGGGAGCTGTTTTTT
CASSLPRGTGALNTGELFF
>TRBD1|TRBJ2-6|-|TRBV28
TGTGCCAGCAGTAGCCAGCCGGGACAGGGGCCTGGGGCCAACGTCCTGACTTTC
CASSSQPGQGPGANVLTF
>-|TRBJ2-2|-|TRBV7-8
TGTGCCAGCAGCCTGGACTGGGGCGGGGAGCTGTTTTTT
CASSLDWGGELFF
>TRBD2|TRBJ2-3|-|TRBV19
TGTGCCAGTAGATCGGGGACTAGCGGGGGGACTAGCACAGATACGCAGTATTTT
CASRSGTSGGTSTDTQYF
>-|TRBJ1-4|-|TRBV28
TGTGCCAGCAGTAACTATAATGAAAAACTGTTTTTT
CASSNYNEKLFF
>TRBD2|TRBJ2-5|-|TRBV9
TGTGCCAGCAGCGCCCTTACTAGCGCCCAAGAGACCCAGTACTTC
CASSALTSAQETQYF
>-|TRBJ2-7|-|TRBV6-5
TGTGCCAGCAGTAGAGAAGTATACGAGCAGTACTTC
CASSREVYEQYF
>-|TRBJ1-1|-|TRBV20-1
TGCAGTGCTAGACTATCAGAAGCTTTCTTT
CSARLSEAFF
>TRBD2|TRBJ2-3|-|TRBV9
TGTGCCAGCAGCGGGGACTACACAGATACGCAGTATTTT
CASSGDYTDTQYF
>TRBD1|TRBJ1-5|-|TRBV12-3/TRBV12-4
TGTGCCAGCCGGGACAGACGATATCAGCCCCAGCATTTT
CASRDRRYQPQHF
>-|TRBJ1-1|-|TRBV6-2/TRBV6-3
TGTGCCAGCAGTTACCCTCCGAACGCAGGGGAAATTGAAGCTTTCTTT
CASSYPPNAGEIEAFF
>TRBD1|TRBJ2-3|once|TRBV6-2/TRBV6-3
TGTGCCAGCAGTTACTTACAGGGGGCGCAGTATTTT
CASSYLQGAQYF
>-|TRBJ1-1|-|TRBV10-1
TGCGCCAGCAGAGGACAGCTTAACACTGAAGCTTTCTTT
CASRGQLNTEAFF
>-|TRBJ1-5|-|TRBV20-1
TGCAGTGCTAGTGTGCGAAGCAATCAGCCCCAGCATTTT
CSASVRSNQPQHF
>TRBD2|TRBJ2-2|once|TRBV7-2
TGTGCCAGCACGAGGGCGGGAGGGTCCGGCACCGGGGAGCTGTTTTTT
CASTRAGGSGTGELFF
>TRBD1|TRBJ1-6|-|TRBV10-3
TGTGCCATCAGAGAGACAGGGCCTAATTCACCCCTCCACTTT
CAIRETGPNSPLHF
>TRBD2|TRBJ2-4|-|TRBV19
TGTGCCAGTAGTACCCAAGCGGGGGTGAGAAACATTCAGTACTTC
CASSTQAGVRNIQYF
>TRBD2|TRBJ2-3|-|TRBV6-5
TGTGCCAGCAGTTACCTAGCGGTGAGCACAGATACGCAGTATTTT
CASSYLAVSTDTQYF